This T cell receptor (beta chain) came from a study of blood T cell repertoires in COVID-19. Background on the study: Whether acute or convalescent, the COVID-19 samples came from the United States, Italy and Spain.

The CDR3 length is 16 residues. V lost 2 bases, J lost 10 bases, and 13 bases stayed unmatched. Germline V gives CDR1 MNHNY, CDR2 SVGAGI (reference sequence). Using immunoSEQ multiplex PCR, the repertoire was profiled, and TCRdb retains in-frame clones only, with some absent. The sample lists about 46,000 clones; around 88% were seen once. V gene TRBV6-6 combines with J gene TRBJ1-2; 10 bases match TRBD1. Sequencing used peripheral blood. This receptor was obtained from a woman aged 80 or over with acute or convalescent COVID-19. CDR3 bases: TGTGCCAGCAGTTACCTACCGAAGGGACAGGGGAGGGACTACACCTTC. This translates into CASSYLPKGQGRDYTF.